These 30 T cell receptor beta chains were all obtained from the same sample, sequenced in a study of blood T cell repertoires in COVID-19. TCRdb's table, derived via immunoSEQ multiplex PCR, lists solely in-frame clones and lacks some. This sample has under 250,000 clones, with roughly nine tenths found just once. Sequenced: peripheral blood. The receptors stem from a man in his 60s who had recovered from COVID-19.

V usage is TRBV12-3 or TRBV12-4 and J usage is TRBJ2-5; TRBD1 matches at 8 bases. This CDR3 region has 13 residues. V lost 5 bases, J lost 4 bases, and 3 bases stayed unmatched. The CDR3 region has the DNA TGTGCCAGCAGTAGGGGGACAGGAGAGACCCAGTACTTC. Translation: CASSRGTGETQYF.

V gene TRBV5-6 combines with J gene TRBJ2-3; D is uncertain. The length of the CDR3 is 14 residues. Per the germline V gene, CDR1 is SGHDT and CDR2 is YYEEEE. V lost 0 bases and J lost 5, with 10 bases in between. The CDR3 reads CASSLELRGDTQYF. DNA for the CDR3: TGTGCCAGCAGCTTGGAGCTACGCGGAGATACGCAGTATTTT.

The chain is built from TRBV6-5 and TRBJ2-7; tentative D call: TRBD1 (6 bases). The germline gives CDR1 MNHEY, CDR2 SVGAGI. V was cut by 0 bases and J by 8 bases, with 14 bases left in between. The CDR3 spans 14 residues. DNA for the CDR3: TGTGCCAGCAGTTACTCGATCGCGAGGGACAAGCAGTACTTC. It codes for CASSYSIARDKQYF.

The chain is built from TRBV18 and TRBJ1-6, with 9 bases matching TRBD1. The CDR3 is made up of 15 amino acids. Looked up from germline, CDR1 is KGHSH and CDR2 is LQKENI. After removal of 3 bases from V and 9 bases from J, the junction contained 6 bases not matched to a gene. The chain's CDR3 is CASSPGQGEISPLHF. CDR3 sequence (DNA): TGTGCCAGCTCACCGGGACAGGGAGAGATTTCACCCCTCCACTTT.

The chain employs TRBV14 and TRBJ1-6; D remains ambiguous. In germline, CDR1 is SGHDN, CDR2 FVKESK. This CDR3 contains 16 residues. Trimming took 0 bases from V and 10 from J, leaving 16 bases between them. The CDR3 nucleotides are TGTGCCAGCAGCCAAGAAGGCCGAGGAGGGCGGTCACCCCTCCACTTT. This sequence encodes CASSQEGRGGRSPLHF.

The chain recombines TRBV27 with TRBJ2-3; TRBD2 agrees at 10 bases. With 6 bases clipped from V and 5 bases from J, the junction kept 20 bases outside the gene matches. CDR1 and CDR2 (germline): MNHEY, SMNVEV (reference sequence). CDR3 length equals 19 residues. CDR3 sequence reads: CASSGLGVAGGPRGDTQYF. The CDR3 DNA sequence: TGTGCCAGCAGCGGTCTGGGGGTAGCGGGAGGACCCCGGGGAGATACGCAGTATTTT.

The table lists this clone with a count of one. The chain couples TRBV18 to TRBJ1-2, with D possibly matching TRBD1 (5 bases). The V and J ends lost 6 bases and 4 bases respectively, with 18 bases between them. The CDR3 totals 15 residues. Germline CDR1 KGHSH, CDR2 LQKENI. CDR3 loop: CASSSNLDRSYGYTF. For the CDR3, the DNA is TGTGCCAGCTCGTCGAATTTAGACAGATCCTATGGCTACACCTTC.

V gene TRBV19 combines with J gene TRBJ1-6, with D unclear. V was pared by 4 bases and J by 7 bases, with 5 bases between. The V gene's germline CDR1 is LNHDA and CDR2 SQIVND (reference sequence). The CDR3 sequence is 12 residues long. CDR3 region: CASSTLNSPLHF. CDR3 DNA: TGTGCCAGTAGTACCCTCAATTCACCCCTCCACTTT.

V and J are TRBV28 and TRBJ1-4; D might be TRBD1 (6 bases). The CDR3 has 13 residues. V lost 6 bases and J lost 4, with 9 bases in between. Germline CDR1 reads MDHEN; CDR2 reads SYDVKM. CDR3 sequence reads: CASRTGFNEKLFF. DNA of the CDR3: TGTGCCAGCAGGACAGGTTTTAATGAAAAACTGTTTTTT.

V usage is TRBV6-6 and J usage is TRBJ2-3; D perhaps matches TRBD2 (5 bases). Per germline, CDR1 MNHNY and CDR2 SVGAGI (reference sequence). Trimming left V 4 bases short and J 2 bases short, with 10 bases between. This CDR3 spans 14 amino acids. The CDR3 reads CASSSPAVTDTQYF. Here the CDR3 DNA reads TGTGCCAGCAGTTCTCCAGCGGTCACAGATACGCAGTATTTT.

The V call is TRBV25-1, the J call TRBJ2-1; TRBD2 might be the D (6 bases). V was trimmed by 3 bases and J by 4 bases, leaving 10 bases between them. CDR1 is MGHDK and CDR2 is SYGVNS in the germline V gene. CDR3 length equals 14 residues. CDR3 protein: CASSDGTLYNEQFF. CDR3 coding DNA: TGTGCCAGCAGTGATGGGACTTTATACAATGAGCAGTTCTTC.

V is TRBV19 and J is TRBJ1-5; TRBD1 matches at 8 bases. Germline-derived CDR1 and CDR2 are LNHDA and SQIVND (reference sequence). The CDR3 length is 15 residues. The V segment lost 3 bases and the J segment 7 bases; nucleotides outside the gene matches: 8. The CDR3 DNA reads as TGTGCCAGTAGTATCAGCAGGGGGCGAGGGCAGCCCCAGCATTTT. Its translation: CASSISRGRGQPQHF.

The genes are TRBV6-1 and TRBJ2-2; D not certain. Trimming stripped 1 base from V and 6 bases from J, with 6 bases between. The CDR3 covers 13 residues. Germline CDR1 MNHNS, CDR2 SASEGT. The DNA of the CDR3 is TGTGCCAGCAGTGAAGTTCGTCCCGGGGAGCTGTTTTTT. This codes for CASSEVRPGELFF.

V usage is TRBV5-1 and J usage is TRBJ2-7; D possibly corresponds to TRBD2 (6 bases). Germline loops: CDR1 SGHRS, CDR2 YFSETQ. The CDR3 covers 17 residues. V was cut by 8 bases and J by 0 bases, with 24 bases left in between. CDR3: CARPGTCLAPSSYEQYF. The CDR3 coding sequence is TGCGCCAGGCCCGGGACCTGTCTAGCGCCCAGCTCCTACGAGCAGTACTTC.

This rearrangement joins TRBV5-4 to TRBJ2-7; TRBD2 agrees at 11 bases. The V and J ends lost 2 bases and 2 bases, in that order; junction bases with no gene match: 3. CDR3 length: 15 residues. CDR1 and CDR2 (germline): SGHNT, YYREEE (reference sequence). CDR3 nucleotide sequence: TGTGCCAGCAGCTTTACTAGCGGGGGAACCTACGAGCAGTACTTC. This encodes CASSFTSGGTYEQYF.

V and J are TRBV15 and TRBJ2-5, with 8 nucleotides matching TRBD2. The CDR3 has 19 residues. The germline V gene encodes CDR1 LNHNV and CDR2 YYDKDF (reference sequence). J lost 1 base, V lost 1 base, and 14 bases had no gene match. The CDR3 loop is CATSRVIQREKKVQETQYF. The CDR3 DNA sequence: TGTGCCACCAGCAGAGTAATACAGCGGGAGAAGAAGGTCCAAGAGACCCAGTACTTC.

The rearrangement joins TRBV18 to TRBJ2-1, with unresolved D. The CDR3 extends over 11 amino acids. The V gene's germline CDR1 is KGHSH and CDR2 LQKENI. V lost 1 base to trimming and J lost 8 bases, with 3 bases between them. The CDR3 protein is CASSPRDEQFF. In DNA, the CDR3 is TGTGCCAGCTCACCACGCGATGAGCAGTTCTTC. The full variable domain, completed using reference TRBV18 and TRBJ2-1, is NAGVMQNPRHLVRRRGQEARLRCSPMKGHSHVYWYRQLPEEGLKFMVYLQKENIIDESGMPKERFSAEFPKEGPSILRIQQVVRGDSAAYFCASSPRDEQFFGPGTRLTVL.

V and J are TRBV5-1 and TRBJ1-2, with D tentatively TRBD1 (5 bases). The V end lost 1 base, the J end lost 3 bases, and 10 bases lay between the germline ends. Germline loops: CDR1 SGHRS, CDR2 YFSETQ. CDR3 length: 14 amino acids. The CDR3 DNA is TGCGCCAGCAGCTTGCTAGGGGCAGACTATGGCTACACCTTC. This codes for CASSLLGADYGYTF.

J is TRBJ1-5 and V is TRBV7-3; 9 nucleotides agree with TRBD1. The CDR3 is 14 amino acids. Germline assignment: CDR1 SGHTA and CDR2 FQGTGA. V was clipped by 4 bases and J by 5 bases; unmatched bases: 3. CDR3 DNA sequence: TGTGCCAGCAGCTCTACAGGGGGCGATCAGCCCCAGCATTTT. It codes for CASSSTGGDQPQHF.

V and J are TRBV2 and TRBJ2-2, with 7 positions matching TRBD2. V was clipped by 4 bases and J by 6 bases; unmatched bases: 8. This CDR3 has 15 residues. Germline V CDR1 and CDR2: SNHLY, FYNNEI. The DNA for the CDR3 is TGTGCCAGCAGTGGGGTTAGCGGGCGGGCCGGGGAGCTGTTTTTT. It is translated as CASSGVSGRAGELFF.

The table lists this clone with a count of one. This chain links TRBV5-1 with TRBJ1-2; D call uncertain. The ends were cut back, 1 base at V and 8 bases at J, with 9 bases in the middle. The CDR3 loop spans 12 amino acids. Germline CDR1 reads SGHRS; CDR2 reads YFSETQ. CDR3 protein: CASSLSGWGYTF. CDR3 bases: TGCGCCAGCAGCTTGTCGGGGTGGGGCTACACCTTC. The entire variable domain, with the rest obtained from reference TRBV5-1 and TRBJ1-2, is as follows: KAGVTQTPRYLIKTRGQQVTLSCSPISGHRSVSWYQQTPGQGLQFLFEYFSETQRNKGNFPGRFSGRQFSNSRSEMNVSTLELGDSALYLCASSLSGWGYTFGSGTRLTVV.

The V and J genes are TRBV5-4 and TRBJ2-1, with a possible D match to TRBD1 (5 bases). V was shortened by 0 bases and J by 7 bases, with 8 bases between the two germline ends. The germline gives CDR1 SGHNT, CDR2 YYREEE (reference sequence). The CDR3 has 13 amino acids. CDR3 nucleotide sequence: TGTGCCAGCAGCTTGGATTACAGGAATGAGCAGTTCTTC. Protein: CASSLDYRNEQFF.

The V and J genes are TRBV6-2 or TRBV6-3 and TRBJ2-7; D possibly corresponds to TRBD1 (5 bases). The CDR3 sequence is 14 residues long. Germline CDR1 and CDR2: MNHEY and SVGEGT. Trimming stripped 8 bases from V and 3 bases from J, with 17 bases between. As DNA, the CDR3 is TGTGCCAGCCGCCCTGTTCAGGGTCTCTACGAGCAGTACTTC. This encodes CASRPVQGLYEQYF.

This chain joins TRBV3-1 (or the pseudogene TRBV3-2) and TRBJ1-2, with a possible D match to TRBD1 (6 bases). Germline V gene data show CDR1 as LGHDT and CDR2 as YNNKEL (reference sequence). Trimming shortened V by 4 bases and J by 8 bases, and 11 bases separated the two germline ends. The CDR3 contains 12 residues. The CDR3, as DNA: TGTGCCAGCAGCCCTACAGGGCGGGGCTACACCTTC. Residues: CASSPTGRGYTF.

This sequence joins TRBV28 and TRBJ1-3; 8 positions agree with TRBD1. CDR3 length equals 15 residues. V dropped 6 bases and J dropped 0; count of bases not matched to a gene: 4. Germline V gene sequence: CDR1 MDHEN, CDR2 SYDVKM. The CDR3, as DNA: TGTGCCAGCAGGTTAGACAGGGGCTCTGGAAACACCATATATTTT. It encodes CASRLDRGSGNTIYF.

The CDR3 DNA reads TGCGCCAGCAGCCCCCCGGGACTAGCGGGACAAGAGACCCAGTACTTC. Its protein is CASSPPGLAGQETQYF. The gene calls are TRBV5-1 and TRBJ2-5, with 13 bases that match TRBD2. Germline assignment: CDR1 SGHRS and CDR2 YFSETQ. The V segment lost 4 bases and the J segment 2 bases; nucleotides outside the gene matches: 5. The CDR3 has 16 amino acids.

The chain couples TRBV11-2 to TRBJ1-2; D unresolved. CDR3 length: 16 amino acids. Trimming pared 0 bases from V and 2 bases from J, leaving 13 bases between. Per germline, CDR1 SGHAT and CDR2 FQNNGV. For the CDR3, the DNA is TGTGCCAGCAGCTTAGAGAGCCTGCTAGACAACTATGGCTACACCTTC. Translated: CASSLESLLDNYGYTF.

The V call is TRBV29-1, the J call TRBJ2-5; tentative D call: TRBD2 (6 bases). Per germline, CDR1 SQVTM and CDR2 ANQGSEA. CDR3 size: 13 residues. V was pared by 4 bases and J by 5 bases, with 14 bases between. CDR3 loop: CSVAPGGGETQYF. Here the CDR3 DNA reads TGCAGCGTTGCCCCCGGAGGAGGGGAGACCCAGTACTTC.

Here the CDR3 DNA reads TGTGCCAGTAGTACCCCGGGAGGGTTCAACGACGAGCAGTACTTC. Residues: CASSTPGGFNDEQYF. V is TRBV19 and J is TRBJ2-7; 8 positions agree with TRBD2. The CDR3 spans 15 residues. Germline CDR1 and CDR2: LNHDA and SQIVND (reference sequence). V gave up 4 bases and J gave up 5 bases; unmatched junction bases: 10.

Comments on this clone: The same CDR3 is also encoded by other DNA sequences in this sample. This chain uses TRBV9 with TRBJ2-7; 12 nucleotides align to TRBD2. Germline CDR1 is SGDLS and CDR2 is YYNGEE. The CDR3 covers 14 residues. The trim removed 0 bases at V and 6 bases at J, leaving 1 base unmatched. CDR3 bases: TGTGCCAGCAGCGTAGGGGGACTAGCGGGCGAGCAGTACTTC. Protein: CASSVGGLAGEQYF.